This is a list of T cell receptor beta chains from one sample in a study of tumor-infiltrating lymphocytes in oesophageal squamous cell carcinoma. TCRdb re-called the PCR reads through MiXCR, storing one row per CDR3 protein. The sample lists about 13,000 distinct CDR3 sequences, about half occurring once. Sequenced: blood. Source of these receptors: a female donor with esophageal squamous cell carcinoma. CDR3s include the opening cysteine and the closing phenylalanine or tryptophan. The D gene is left open where the match is weak. A row's size may be missing; if present it is once, few, many or a size class.

v_call,cdr3_length,d_call,clone_size,j_call,cdr3_aa,cdr3_nt
TRBV4-1,14,NA,NA,TRBJ1-6,CASGRVAADSPLHF,TGCGCCAGCGGAAGGGTGGCGGCTGACTCACCCCTCCACTTT
TRBV7-2,13,NA,NA,TRBJ2-7,CASSPGTTQGQYF,TGTGCCAGCAGCCCAGGGACGACACAGGGCCAGTACTTC
TRBV7-2,17,TRBD2,few,TRBJ2-3,CASSPGTSGGAEDTQYF,TGTGCCAGCAGCCCTGGGACTAGCGGGGGGGCGGAAGATACGCAGTATTTT
TRBV4-1,14,NA,NA,TRBJ2-5,CASSQVRGRDEEFF,TGCGCCAGCAGCCAAGTTAGGGGGAGGGATGAGGAGTTCTTC
TRBV6-1,18,TRBD1,NA,TRBJ2-1,CASSRYPPDRAYTGELYF,TGTGCCAGCAGTCGTTACCCCCCCGACAGGGCGTACACCGGGGAGCTGTACTTC
TRBV7-2,15,TRBD1,NA,TRBJ1-4,CASRSPGQVFEKLFF,TGTGCCAGCAGGTCTCCGGGACAGGTTTTTGAAAAACTGTTTTTT
TRBV12-3/TRBV12-4,14,NA,few,TRBJ2-1,CASSLRSSYNEQFF,TGTGCCAGCAGTTTAAGGAGCTCCTACAATGAGCAGTTCTTC
TRBV2,14,TRBD2,medium-sized,TRBJ2-1,CASSTSGVNNEQFF,TGTGCCAGCTCGACTAGCGGGGTAAACAATGAGCAGTTCTTC
TRBV7-6,16,NA,NA,TRBJ1-3,CASSLAEPGIGNTIYF,TGTGCCAGCAGCTTAGCGGAGCCAGGGATTGGAAACACCATATATTTT
TRBV7-9,13,TRBD1,many,TRBJ2-1,CASISTGGNEQFF,TGTGCCAGCATCTCGACAGGGGGCAATGAGCAGTTCTTC
TRBV7-9,19,TRBD2,large,TRBJ2-2,CASSLGVTSGRTNTGELFF,TGTGCCAGCAGCTTAGGTGTGACTAGCGGGAGGACGAACACCGGGGAGCTGTTTTTT
TRBV5-1,13,NA,NA,TRBJ2-5,CASSLRLQETQYF,TGCGCCAGCAGCTTGCGGCTGCAAGAGACCCAGTACTTC
TRBV12-3/TRBV12-4,16,TRBD2,NA,TRBJ2-3,CASSFLRTSIPDTQYF,TGTGCCAGCAGTTTCTTACGGACTAGCATTCCAGATACGCAGTATTTT
TRBV11-2,14,NA,once,TRBJ1-1,CASSFSGSNTEAFF,TGTGCCAGCAGCTTTTCGGGATCGAACACTGAAGCTTTCTTT
TRBV18,17,NA,once,TRBJ2-1,CASSPPGQLGIYNEQFF,TGTGCCAGCTCACCACCGGGGCAGCTAGGAATCTACAATGAGCAGTTCTTC
TRBV7-9,12,TRBD2,NA,TRBJ2-1,CASGGGYNEQFF,TGTGCCAGCGGGGGAGGGTACAATGAGCAGTTCTTC
TRBV5-4,15,NA,few,TRBJ2-7,CASSSGVATSYEQYF,TGTGCCAGCAGCTCGGGGGTGGCAACCTCCTACGAGCAGTACTTC
TRBV24-1,15,TRBD1,medium-sized,TRBJ1-2,CATSDPHRGQNGYTF,TGTGCCACCAGTGATCCCCACAGGGGGCAAAATGGCTACACCTTC
TRBV11-2,15,TRBD2,NA,TRBJ2-2,CASSTSGVNTGELFF,TGTGCCAGCAGCACTAGCGGAGTGAACACCGGGGAGCTGTTTTTT
TRBV24-1,12,NA,medium-sized,TRBJ2-3,CATSGPTDTQYF,TGTGCCACCAGTGGTCCGACGGATACGCAGTATTTT
TRBV6-1,17,NA,NA,TRBJ2-1,CASSPEQHYGSYNEQFF,TGTGCCAGCAGTCCCGAGCAACACTACGGTTCCTACAATGAGCAGTTCTTC
TRBV7-8,16,TRBD1,few,TRBJ2-7,CASSPLAGTGSYEQYF,TGTGCCAGCAGCCCCCTCGCCGGGACAGGGTCGTACGAGCAGTACTTC
TRBV7-2,15,TRBD2,NA,TRBJ2-1,CASSLEGLGVNEQFF,TGTGCCAGCAGCCTGGAGGGACTAGGAGTCAATGAGCAGTTCTTC
TRBV7-6,11,NA,once,TRBJ2-5,CASSVGETQYF,TGTGCCAGCAGCGTTGGAGAGACCCAGTACTTC
TRBV11-2,14,TRBD2,NA,TRBJ2-1,CASSLDLTSGPQFF,TGTGCCAGCAGCTTAGATCTTACTAGCGGACCGCAGTTCTTC
TRBV6-1,17,NA,medium-sized,TRBJ2-5,CASSRLVILGPQETQYF,TGTGCCAGCAGCCGCTTGGTGATTCTAGGGCCCCAAGAGACCCAGTACTTC
TRBV30,13,NA,many,TRBJ2-7,CAWSRPPDHEQYF,TGTGCCTGGAGTCGGCCCCCGGACCACGAGCAGTACTTC
TRBV6-6,14,NA,NA,TRBJ2-3,CASSYSQGVRTQYF,TGTGCCAGCAGTTACTCGCAAGGGGTTAGGACGCAGTATTTT
TRBV20-1,16,NA,NA,TRBJ1-2,CSARDSGQGIYYGYTF,TGCAGTGCTAGAGATTCCGGCCAGGGGATTTACTATGGCTACACCTTC
TRBV5-1,15,NA,NA,TRBJ2-5,CASSLGARDQETQYF,TGCGCCAGCAGCTTGGGGGCGAGGGACCAAGAGACCCAGTACTTC
TRBV27,14,TRBD2,NA,TRBJ2-1,CASSLGGGMGEQFF,TGTGCCAGCAGTTTAGGCGGGGGGATGGGTGAGCAGTTCTTC
TRBV7-6,13,NA,NA,TRBJ2-7,CASSKDRDYEQYF,TGTGCCAGCAGCAAAGACCGGGACTACGAGCAGTACTTC
TRBV12-5,11,NA,NA,TRBJ2-3,CASGLSGELYF,TGTGCTAGTGGTTTGTCTGGGGAGCTGTATTTT
TRBV7-6,15,NA,few,TRBJ2-6,CASSTVFSGANVLTF,TGTGCCAGCAGCACAGTGTTCTCTGGGGCCAACGTCCTGACTTTC
TRBV7-9,14,NA,NA,TRBJ2-5,CASSLIGGRETQYF,TGTGCCAGCAGCTTAATTGGGGGGCGAGAGACCCAGTACTTC
TRBV7-6,16,TRBD2,NA,TRBJ2-1,CASSYSIAGGYNEQFF,TGTGCTAGCAGCTATTCAATAGCGGGGGGATACAATGAGCAGTTCTTC
TRBV7-2,14,TRBD1,NA,TRBJ2-1,CASSSGQGTMGQFF,TGTGCCAGCAGCTCGGGACAGGGGACAATGGGGCAGTTCTTC
TRBV12-3/TRBV12-4,16,NA,NA,TRBJ1-1,CASIPKGGGWDTEAFF,TGTGCCAGCATTCCTAAGGGGGGGGGCTGGGACACTGAAGCTTTCTTT
TRBV12-3/TRBV12-4,16,TRBD1,NA,TRBJ2-2,CASSYRTGDDTGELFF,TGTGCCAGCAGTTACCGGACAGGGGATGACACCGGGGAGCTGTTTTTT
TRBV6-5,12,NA,NA,TRBJ2-7,CASSLTGSEQYF,TGTGCCAGCAGTTTGACCGGGAGCGAGCAGTACTTC
TRBV7-9,14,NA,NA,TRBJ2-1,CASSRGSSYNEQFF,TGTGCCAGCAGCAGGGGGTCGTCCTACAATGAGCAGTTCTTC
TRBV7-2,14,NA,medium-sized,TRBJ2-5,CASSLSRPAGEQYF,TGTGCCAGCAGCTTATCACGACCAGCGGGTGAGCAGTACTTC
TRBV5-1,14,TRBD1,once,TRBJ2-3,CASSTSGGGDTQYF,TGCGCCAGCAGCACCTCAGGGGGCGGGGATACGCAGTATTTT
TRBV6-4,13,NA,NA,TRBJ1-5,CASSEMEGQPQHF,TGTGCCAGCAGTGAGATGGAAGGACAGCCCCAGCATTTT
TRBV19,12,NA,many,TRBJ2-7,CASSMGNYEQYF,TGTGCCAGTAGTATGGGCAACTACGAGCAGTACTTC
TRBV12-3/TRBV12-4,15,NA,NA,TRBJ2-4,CASSARGRAKNIQYF,TGTGCCAGCAGTGCTAGGGGGAGGGCCAAAAACATTCAGTACTTC
TRBV6-5,15,TRBD2,NA,TRBJ2-1,CASSLKRGNYNEQFF,TGTGCCAGCAGCCTTAAGCGGGGGAACTACAATGAGCAGTTCTTC
TRBV11-3,16,TRBD1,NA,TRBJ2-1,CASMISRDRFIDEQFF,TGTGCCAGCATGATATCCCGGGACAGGTTTATTGATGAGCAGTTCTTC
TRBV11-2,14,NA,NA,TRBJ2-7,CASSRSDSSYEQYF,TGTGCCAGCAGCCGGTCTGATAGCTCCTACGAGCAGTACTTC
TRBV6-1,11,NA,NA,TRBJ2-1,CASSDGGRQFF,TGTGCCAGCAGTGATGGGGGCAGGCAGTTCTTC
TRBV7-2,12,NA,NA,TRBJ1-2,CASSKRGFGYTF,TGTGCCAGCAGCAAGAGGGGTTTTGGCTACACCTTC